Below, 9 T cell receptor beta chains from the same sample are listed, as sequenced in a study of glioma-infiltrating T cells after dendritic cell vaccination. Noted time point: after dendritic cell vaccination, including at tumor progression/relapse. Autologous tumor lysate was loaded overnight onto monocyte-derived dendritic cells grown less than 8 days with IL-4 and GM-CSF. The data were produced by immunoSEQ multiplex PCR, yet TCRdb's version contains in-frame clones alone and is incomplete. The sample includes 2,000 to 2,500 clones, about 80% of them seen just once. The starting material was tumor tissue, obtained after dendritic cell vaccination. The receptors come from a human donor with glioblastoma.

In DNA form, the CDR3 reads TGTGCCAGCAGGATATTCCGGGACAGGGATTATGGCTACACCTTC. It translates to CASRIFRDRDYGYTF. This chain links TRBV6-1 with TRBJ1-2; 9 bases fit TRBD1. Germline-derived CDR1 and CDR2 are MNHNS and SASEGT. This CDR3 comprises 15 residues. Germline trimming cut 6 bases from V and 5 bases from J; bases unmatched to any gene: 10.

The chain carries TRBV6-9 and TRBJ2-7; possible D gene TRBD1, 5 bases. V lost 4 bases and J lost 3, with 13 bases in between. The CDR3 length is 14 residues. In germline, CDR1 is MNHGY, CDR2 SVAAGI. Here the CDR3 reads CASSSLDRIYEQYF. The DNA for the CDR3 is TGTGCCAGCAGTTCTCTCGACAGAATCTACGAGCAGTACTTC.

The CDR3: CASSLSPASGRQNEQFF. CDR3 DNA: TGTGCCAGCAGCTTAAGCCCCGCTAGCGGGAGACAAAATGAGCAGTTCTTC. This chain links TRBV7-3 with TRBJ2-1; TRBD2 aligns across 10 bases. Germline lookup yields CDR1 SGHTA and CDR2 FQGTGA. The CDR3 spans 17 residues. With 1 base clipped from V and 7 bases from J, the junction kept 10 bases outside the gene matches.

The table lists this clone with a count of one. V usage is TRBV7-8 and J usage is TRBJ1-1; TRBD1 matches at 7 bases. Germline lookup yields CDR1 SGHVS and CDR2 FQNEAQ. This CDR3 has 15 residues. Trimming took 5 bases from V and 2 from J; bases not matched to a gene: 8. The CDR3 coding sequence is TGTGCCAGCAGCCACGACAGGGCGGGAAACACTGAAGCTTTCTTT. This sequence encodes CASSHDRAGNTEAFF.

V gene TRBV9 combines with J gene TRBJ2-1; 10 bases are shared with TRBD2. Germline V gene lookup returns CDR1 SGDLS and CDR2 YYNGEE. The CDR3 runs 18 residues. J was trimmed by 9 bases and V by 0 bases; bases with no gene match: 15. CDR3 loop: CASSVEGAGGPPLGEQFF. CDR3 nucleotides: TGTGCCAGCAGCGTAGAGGGAGCGGGAGGGCCACCGCTGGGTGAGCAGTTCTTC.

This clone was counted between two and nine times. V is TRBV30 and J is TRBJ2-7; 7 bases map to TRBD2. The CDR3 totals 12 residues. Germline CDR1 reads GTSNPN; CDR2 reads SVGIG (reference sequence). V was pared by 5 bases and J by 0 bases, with 1 base of the junction left unmatched. The CDR3 region is CAWGGDSYEQYF. The CDR3 region has the DNA TGTGCCTGGGGGGGGGACTCCTACGAGCAGTACTTC.

This clone was seen a few times. The J gene is TRBJ1-5, the V gene TRBV5-1; D might be TRBD1 (6 bases). The V gene's germline CDR1 is SGHRS and CDR2 YFSETQ. The length of the CDR3 is 15 residues. V was trimmed by 0 bases and J by 1 base, leaving 8 bases between them. The CDR3 here is CASSLDTGSNQPQHF. The DNA for the CDR3 is TGCGCCAGCAGCTTGGATACAGGGAGCAATCAGCCCCAGCATTTT.

This clone has a single count. The gene calls are TRBV25-1 and TRBJ2-3; D remains ambiguous. The CDR3 consists of 12 residues. CDR1 is MGHDK, CDR2 SYGVNS, per germline. V was clipped by 4 bases and J by 6 bases, with 8 bases between them. As DNA, the CDR3 is TGTGCCAGCAGTGGCGGCGCGGATACGCAGTATTTT. This codes for CASSGGADTQYF.

V is TRBV2 and J is TRBJ2-7, with D possibly TRBD1 on 5 matching bases. CDR1 SNHLY and CDR2 FYNNEI come from the germline V gene. The CDR3 is 14 residues long. V was trimmed by 6 bases and J by 3 bases, leaving 15 bases between them. In DNA, the CDR3 is TGTGCCAGCAGGGACACCTTGACTGTCTACGAGCAGTACTTC. As protein: CASRDTLTVYEQYF.